The TCR beta chain under discussion was sequenced for a study of blood T cell repertoires in COVID-19. Study overall: In each case, the material was cDNA or gDNA derived from T cells, B-cell-depleted T cells, or PBMCs.

Participants reported their clinical history, and cohort assignment relied on those reports. Trimming took 4 bases from V and 8 from J; bases not matched to a gene: 7. The CDR3 covers 16 residues. Germline CDR1 is SGHDT and CDR2 is YYEEEE. Authors' data handling: Estimation of nucleated cell counts was performed using reference gene primer amplification. Repertoires were generated with immunoSEQ multiplex PCR, while TCRdb's copy carries only in-frame clones and drops some. V and J calls and clone size are given by that table; D and trimming were obtained from the DNA. The profile shows 250,000 to 400,000 clones, over 85% of them singletons.

The material sequenced was PBMCs or T cells enriched from blood (not recorded which). The sequence came from a man aged 55 to 70 who had recovered from COVID-19. The rearrangement uses TRBV5-6 and TRBJ2-2; 14 bases line up with TRBD2. CDR3 region: CASSLRLAGGPGELFF. In DNA form, the CDR3 reads TGTGCCAGCAGCCTGAGACTAGCGGGGGGGCCTGGGGAGCTGTTTTTT.